The source of this T cell receptor (beta chain) is a study of identical twins. TCRdb ran MiXCR on the 5' RACE reads and lists one entry per CDR3 protein. The data show a few hundred thousand distinct CDR3 sequences, around 12% seen once. V dropped 4 bases and J dropped 0; count of bases not matched to a gene: 12. The CDR3 is 18 amino acids. Germline assignment: CDR1 SNHLY and CDR2 FYNNEI. This clonotype was counted only a few times. The sample was also linked to a second study, of yellow fever vaccine responses in identical twins.

The sample comprised CD8+ T cells sorted from blood. J is TRBJ1-3 and V is TRBV2; 7 bases align to TRBD1. This receptor was taken from a young woman in good health. The CDR3 is CASSVKRGQRHSGNTIYF. The CDR3 nucleotides are TGTGCCAGCAGTGTTAAAAGGGGACAGCGCCACTCTGGAAACACCATATATTTT.